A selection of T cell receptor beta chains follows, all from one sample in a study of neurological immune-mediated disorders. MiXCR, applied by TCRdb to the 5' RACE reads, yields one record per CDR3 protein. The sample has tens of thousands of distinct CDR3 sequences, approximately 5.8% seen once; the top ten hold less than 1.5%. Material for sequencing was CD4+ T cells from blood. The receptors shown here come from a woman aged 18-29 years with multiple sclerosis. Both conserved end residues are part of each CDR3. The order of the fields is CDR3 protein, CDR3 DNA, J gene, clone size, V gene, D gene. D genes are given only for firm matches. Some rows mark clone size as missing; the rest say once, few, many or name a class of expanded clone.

cdr3_aa: CASSLAGGLGPQHF; cdr3_nt: TGTGCCAGCAGTTTAGCTGGCGGCTTAGGGCCCCAGCATTTT; j_call: TRBJ1-5; clone_size: many; v_call: TRBV12-3/TRBV12-4; d_call: .
cdr3_aa: CAWDREGNTEAFF; cdr3_nt: TGTGCCTGGGACAGGGAGGGTAACACTGAAGCTTTCTTT; j_call: TRBJ1-1; clone_size: few; v_call: TRBV30; d_call: TRBD1
cdr3_aa: CASSDGARTDTQYF; cdr3_nt: TGTGCCAGCAGCGACGGAGCTCGCACAGATACGCAGTATTTT; j_call: TRBJ2-3; clone_size: many; v_call: TRBV7-6; d_call: .
cdr3_aa: CSARSNTGSNQPQHF; cdr3_nt: TGCAGTGCTAGATCTAATACAGGGAGCAATCAGCCCCAGCATTTT; j_call: TRBJ1-5; clone_size: many; v_call: TRBV20-1; d_call: .
cdr3_aa: CAWSGTGSSGETQYF; cdr3_nt: TGTGCCTGGAGTGGGACAGGTTCTTCTGGAGAGACCCAGTACTTC; j_call: TRBJ2-5; clone_size: few; v_call: TRBV30; d_call: TRBD1
cdr3_aa: CASSLSQLNYGYTF; cdr3_nt: TGTGCCAGCAGTTTATCGCAACTTAACTATGGCTACACCTTC; j_call: TRBJ1-2; clone_size: many; v_call: TRBV12-3/TRBV12-4; d_call: .
cdr3_aa: CASIIRTGNNYGYTF; cdr3_nt: TGTGCCAGCATTATAAGGACAGGGAATAACTATGGCTACACCTTC; j_call: TRBJ1-2; clone_size: .; v_call: TRBV6-6; d_call: TRBD1
cdr3_aa: CASSLPGVAAEAFF; cdr3_nt: TGCGCCAGCAGCTTACCCGGGGTGGCGGCTGAAGCTTTCTTT; j_call: TRBJ1-1; clone_size: many; v_call: TRBV5-1; d_call: .
cdr3_aa: CSAREGSPDTQYF; cdr3_nt: TGCAGTGCACGGGAGGGTAGCCCAGATACGCAGTATTTT; j_call: TRBJ2-3; clone_size: many; v_call: TRBV20-1; d_call: TRBD2
cdr3_aa: CSVVSFREQGLGYGYTF; cdr3_nt: TGCAGCGTTGTCTCCTTTCGAGAACAGGGACTAGGCTATGGCTACACCTTC; j_call: TRBJ1-2; clone_size: .; v_call: TRBV29-1; d_call: .
cdr3_aa: CASSARPQHLDDYGYTF; cdr3_nt: TGTGCCAGCAGTGCCCGCCCCCAGCACCTCGACGATTATGGCTACACCTTC; j_call: TRBJ1-2; clone_size: .; v_call: TRBV6-1; d_call: .
cdr3_aa: CSAESGAAGGYEQYF; cdr3_nt: TGCAGTGCTGAGAGCGGGGCAGCGGGGGGTTACGAGCAGTACTTC; j_call: TRBJ2-7; clone_size: many; v_call: TRBV20-1; d_call: TRBD2
cdr3_aa: CASTLAAGVQETQYF; cdr3_nt: TGCGCCAGTACCCTGGCGGCGGGGGTGCAAGAGACCCAGTACTTC; j_call: TRBJ2-5; clone_size: many; v_call: TRBV5-1; d_call: TRBD2
cdr3_aa: CASSDRGRKTYEQYF; cdr3_nt: TGTGCCAGCAGTGACAGGGGCCGTAAGACCTACGAGCAGTACTTC; j_call: TRBJ2-7; clone_size: many; v_call: TRBV6-1; d_call: .
cdr3_aa: CASSLEGTALDTF; cdr3_nt: TGTGCCAGCAGCTTGGAAGGGACTGCCCTAGACACCTTC; j_call: TRBJ1-2; clone_size: many; v_call: TRBV5-5; d_call: .
cdr3_aa: CASSRSQGALSGNTIYF; cdr3_nt: TGTGCCAGCAGCCGATCACAGGGGGCCCTATCTGGAAACACCATATATTTT; j_call: TRBJ1-3; clone_size: many; v_call: TRBV4-2; d_call: TRBD1
cdr3_aa: CSARDGNTIYF; cdr3_nt: TGCAGTGCTAGAGATGGAAACACCATATATTTT; j_call: TRBJ1-3; clone_size: few; v_call: TRBV20-1; d_call: .
cdr3_aa: CASSLGTASFNEKLFF; cdr3_nt: TGCGCCAGCAGCTTGGGTACGGCCTCCTTTAATGAAAAACTGTTTTTT; j_call: TRBJ1-4; clone_size: many; v_call: TRBV5-1; d_call: .
cdr3_aa: CSALRDVYYNEQFF; cdr3_nt: TGCAGTGCCCTCCGGGACGTCTATTACAATGAGCAGTTCTTC; j_call: TRBJ2-1; clone_size: many; v_call: TRBV20-1; d_call: .
cdr3_aa: CASSPRQKETQYF; cdr3_nt: TGTGCCAGCAGCCCCCGGCAGAAAGAGACCCAGTACTTC; j_call: TRBJ2-5; clone_size: many; v_call: TRBV11-3; d_call: .
cdr3_aa: CASSPGTVRNTEAFF; cdr3_nt: TGTGCCAGCAGTCCCGGGACAGTACGGAACACTGAAGCTTTCTTT; j_call: TRBJ1-1; clone_size: many; v_call: TRBV12-3/TRBV12-4; d_call: TRBD1
cdr3_aa: CASSLETGGRETQYF; cdr3_nt: TGTGCCAGCAGCTTAGAGACAGGGGGTCGCGAGACCCAGTACTTC; j_call: TRBJ2-5; clone_size: many; v_call: TRBV7-9; d_call: TRBD1
cdr3_aa: CASGLQLANTGELFF; cdr3_nt: TGTGCTAGTGGTTTACAGCTTGCGAACACCGGGGAGCTGTTTTTT; j_call: TRBJ2-2; clone_size: many; v_call: TRBV12-5; d_call: .
cdr3_aa: CASSDPDRGETQYF; cdr3_nt: TGTGCCAGCAGTGACCCGGACAGGGGAGAGACCCAGTACTTC; j_call: TRBJ2-5; clone_size: .; v_call: TRBV2; d_call: TRBD1
cdr3_aa: CASSYPVHQREIMADTQYF; cdr3_nt: TGTGCCAGCAGTTACCCGGTCCATCAGCGGGAGATCATGGCAGATACGCAGTATTTT; j_call: TRBJ2-3; clone_size: many; v_call: TRBV6-6; d_call: TRBD2
cdr3_aa: CSAPNLRGGRVAFF; cdr3_nt: TGCAGTGCTCCTAACCTCAGGGGGGGGAGGGTGGCTTTCTTT; j_call: TRBJ1-1; clone_size: many; v_call: TRBV20-1; d_call: TRBD1
cdr3_aa: CSARRLIDREDSPLHF; cdr3_nt: TGCAGTGCTAGACGGTTAATCGACAGGGAGGATTCACCCCTCCACTTT; j_call: TRBJ1-6; clone_size: many; v_call: TRBV20-1; d_call: TRBD1
cdr3_aa: CSALGQGTDTQYF; cdr3_nt: TGCAGTGCCCTGGGACAGGGGACAGATACGCAGTATTTT; j_call: TRBJ2-3; clone_size: many; v_call: TRBV20-1; d_call: TRBD1
cdr3_aa: CASRLPRRTSRPF; cdr3_nt: TGTGCAAGTCGCTTGCCACGCCGGACTAGCAGACCATTT; j_call: TRBJ2-3; clone_size: .; v_call: TRBV12-2; d_call: .
cdr3_aa: CSARDTRGSAQPQHF; cdr3_nt: TGCAGTGCTAGAGATACGCGAGGGTCCGCTCAGCCCCAGCATTTT; j_call: TRBJ1-5; clone_size: many; v_call: TRBV20-1; d_call: .
cdr3_aa: CASSLNSKNQPQHF; cdr3_nt: TGTGCCAGCAGCCTGAACAGCAAGAATCAGCCCCAGCATTTT; j_call: TRBJ1-5; clone_size: .; v_call: TRBV7-8; d_call: .
cdr3_aa: CSALFPSETYGYTF; cdr3_nt: TGCAGTGCCCTATTCCCCTCAGAAACATATGGCTACACCTTC; j_call: TRBJ1-2; clone_size: many; v_call: TRBV20-1; d_call: .
cdr3_aa: CASSSYSGGNTEAFF; cdr3_nt: TGTGCCAGCAGCTCTTACTCAGGGGGGAACACTGAAGCTTTCTTT; j_call: TRBJ1-1; clone_size: many; v_call: TRBV7-8; d_call: TRBD1
cdr3_aa: CSASLAGGYTDTQYF; cdr3_nt: TGCAGTGCTAGTTTAGCGGGAGGGTACACAGATACGCAGTATTTT; j_call: TRBJ2-3; clone_size: medium-sized; v_call: TRBV20-1; d_call: TRBD2
cdr3_aa: CATSGLGSTYEQYF; cdr3_nt: TGTGCCACCTCGGGGCTGGGATCAACCTACGAGCAGTACTTC; j_call: TRBJ2-7; clone_size: many; v_call: TRBV6-6; d_call: .
cdr3_aa: CASRRQGAQNQPQHF; cdr3_nt: TGTGCCAGTAGAAGACAGGGGGCTCAAAATCAGCCCCAGCATTTT; j_call: TRBJ1-5; clone_size: many; v_call: TRBV28; d_call: TRBD1